This TCR beta chain was profiled in a study of identical twins (dated by TCRdb to about 2016). About the investigation overall: To test whether fetal clonotypes persist, this study deep-sequenced TCR alpha and beta repertoires from monozygotic twins, from unrelated adults of various ages, and from cord blood. To rule out contamination, the twin experiments were replicated at different times with different library preparation protocols.

Library preparation used 5' RACE. TCRdb names Illumina HiSeq 2000 as the instrument used. A universal primer binding site was added through template switching, and the final cDNA carried a unique molecular identifier so that TCR cDNA molecules could be counted accurately. First-strand cDNA for TCR alpha and beta chains was synthesized from specific primers in the conserved constant-segment region. Each cDNA library was double barcoded, with a SMART-Mk sample barcode plus Illumina barcodes, to control for contamination. TruSeq adapter sequences along with Illumina sample barcodes were introduced in two successive PCR steps. The TCR alpha and beta cDNA libraries were sequenced on the Illumina HiSeq platform using custom primers. Per the original workflow: MiGEC processed the raw reads to extract unique molecular identifiers, while MiXCR was used to determine the CDR3 positions. Recombination models were inferred per individual with the repgenHMM and IGoR tools using an EM algorithm. The analysis of shared clonotypes was done with the tcR package in R, with sharing normalized by the product of cloneset sizes. To study raw recombination without the effects of thymic and clonal selection, out-of-frame nonproductive sequences were analyzed. TCRdb trimmed public reads at Q25 via fastp, called clones via MiXCR and kept in-frame beta chains. Each CDR3 protein gets just one entry, which takes the most common genes and DNA from the rows behind it. TCRdb, not the authors, supplied the V and J calls. The sample data list some 500,000 distinct CDR3 sequences, and 12% to 15% of these were observed just once. The ten largest account for roughly 0.5% of the sample.

Overall study outcomes, separate from this receptor: Abundant cord blood beta clonotypes had fewer insertions, young adult naive repertoires showed a similar but weaker trend, and memory repertoires showed no such trend. Zero-insertion analyses could be partly confounded by invariant T cells such as MAIT and iNKT, although diverse VJ usage argued against such confounding for most clonotypes. In beta out-of-frame sequences, excess twin sharing was weaker, because having fewer shared sequences lowered the signal-to-noise ratio. Out-of-frame TCR alpha sequences shared between twins showed an excess of low generation-probability sequences compared with coincidental sharing between unrelated individuals. Out-of-frame TCR alpha sharing in monozygotic twins was systematically underestimated by recombination models, whereas sharing between unrelated individuals was in agreement with the recombination models. Because the same donors could not be followed over many years, conclusions were based on cross-sectional statistical analysis.

This clonotype has a count of ten or more. The antigen this receptor binds is unknown. Nothing much larger sits one base from this clone, and base qualities are not available. Only healthy Caucasian donors were included. Three pairs of female monozygotic twins, all aged roughly 18 to 29 years, were included in the twin cohort. Positive isolation kits from Invitrogen were used to isolate the CD4+ and CD8+ T cell populations. This same sample was also taken into another study, of yellow fever vaccine responses in identical twins. From that second study: According to the authors, in identical twins the way T cells responded to vaccination appeared partly convergent and partly personalized. Focusing on identical twins, the study followed the T cell clones that responded to the vaccine, and did so with precision.

The receptor was isolated from a woman younger than 35 in good health. Sequenced material: CD4+ T cells sorted from blood.

The DNA sequence is as follows: TGTGCCAGCAGTTACTCGGCAGGAGCCTACGAGCAGTACTTC. It specifies CASSYSAGAYEQYF. In this chain, TRBV6-5 is recombined with TRBJ2-7; no D segment can be confidently identified. CDR3 length: 14 amino acids, cysteine to phenylalanine. Only the CDR3 DNA stays, 42 bases, in frame from base 1. Cut back by 0 bases and 2 bases, the V and J ends lie 8 bases apart. CDR1 and CDR2, looked up from the germline V gene, are MNHEY and SVGAGI.